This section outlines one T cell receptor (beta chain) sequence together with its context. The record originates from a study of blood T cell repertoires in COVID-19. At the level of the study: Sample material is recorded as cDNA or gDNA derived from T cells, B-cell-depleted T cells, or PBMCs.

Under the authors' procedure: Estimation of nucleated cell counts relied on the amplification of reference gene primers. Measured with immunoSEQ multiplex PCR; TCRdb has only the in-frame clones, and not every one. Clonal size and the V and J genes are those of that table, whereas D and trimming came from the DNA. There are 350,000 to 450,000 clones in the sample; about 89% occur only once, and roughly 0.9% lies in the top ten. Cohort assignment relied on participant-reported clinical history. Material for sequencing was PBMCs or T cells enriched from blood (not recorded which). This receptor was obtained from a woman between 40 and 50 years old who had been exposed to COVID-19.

The CDR3 sequence: CASRRRSSGRFNEQFF. The CDR3 DNA follows: TGTGCCAGCAGGAGACGGTCTAGCGGGAGGTTTAATGAGCAGTTCTTC. This sequence joins TRBV2 and TRBJ2-1; 11 bases map to TRBD2. J gave up 7 bases and V 6 bases, and 11 bases lay outside the gene matches. The CDR3 is made up of 16 amino acids. Germline CDR1 reads SNHLY; CDR2 reads FYNNEI.